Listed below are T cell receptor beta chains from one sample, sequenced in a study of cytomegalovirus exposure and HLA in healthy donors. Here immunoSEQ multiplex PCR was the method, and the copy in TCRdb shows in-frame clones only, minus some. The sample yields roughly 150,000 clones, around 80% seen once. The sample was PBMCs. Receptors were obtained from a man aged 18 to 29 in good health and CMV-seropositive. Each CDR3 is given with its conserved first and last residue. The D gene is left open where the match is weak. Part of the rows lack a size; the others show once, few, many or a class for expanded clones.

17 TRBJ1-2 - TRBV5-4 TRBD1 TGTGCCAGCAGCTTGGACCCTGGACAGGGGGCAAAGGGTGGCTACACCTTC CASSLDPGQGAKGGYTF
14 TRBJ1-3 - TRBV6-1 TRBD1 TGTGCCAGCAGTCCCCGGGACAGTGGAAACACCATATATTTT CASSPRDSGNTIYF
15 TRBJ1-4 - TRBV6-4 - TGTGCCAGCAGTAAAAACAGGCGACCCGGTGAAAAACTGTTTTTT CASSKNRRPGEKLFF
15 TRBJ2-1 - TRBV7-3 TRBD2 TGTGCCAGCAGCCCGACTAGCGGGAGGGTAGATGAGCAGTTCTTC CASSPTSGRVDEQFF
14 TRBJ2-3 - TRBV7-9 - TGTGCCAGCAGCTTAAGAATAGGCACAGATACGCAGTATTTT CASSLRIGTDTQYF
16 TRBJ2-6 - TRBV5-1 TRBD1 TGCGCCAGCAGCTTGCCCCAGGGGGCCGGGGCCAACGTCCTGACTTTC CASSLPQGAGANVLTF
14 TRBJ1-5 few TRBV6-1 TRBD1 TGTGCCAGCAGCGCGGACAGGGGAAGCCAGCCCCAGCATTTT CASSADRGSQPQHF
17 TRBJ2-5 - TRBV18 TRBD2 TGTGCCAGCTCACGCGAGCTCAGCGGGAGTTCGGGAGAGACCCAGTACTTC CASSRELSGSSGETQYF
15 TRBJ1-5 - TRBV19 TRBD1 TGTGCCAGTAGTCCATGGGGACAGGGCAATCAGCCCCAGCATTTT CASSPWGQGNQPQHF
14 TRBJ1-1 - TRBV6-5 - TGTGCCAGCAGGCGACGCCGGGACTCCTCTGAAGCTTTCTTT CASRRRRDSSEAFF
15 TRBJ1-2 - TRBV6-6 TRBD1 TGTGCCAGCAGTTATCGTCGGACAGGATTCTATGGCTACACCTTC CASSYRRTGFYGYTF
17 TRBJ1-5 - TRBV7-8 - TGTGCCAGCAGCCCCAGGGACAACTATAACTCCAATCAGCCCCAGCATTTT CASSPRDNYNSNQPQHF
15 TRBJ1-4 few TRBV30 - TGTGCCTGGGGCAAACCGGGAACCGAGCATGAAAAACTGTTTTTT CAWGKPGTEHEKLFF
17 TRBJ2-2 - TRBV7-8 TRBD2 TGTGCCAGCAGCCGAACTAGCGGGAGTGTTAACACCGGGGAGCTGTTTTTT CASSRTSGSVNTGELFF
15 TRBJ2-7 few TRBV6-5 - TGTGCCAGCAGTTACTCCGATTCCCGGGGGGCGGTGCAGTACTTC CASSYSDSRGAVQYF
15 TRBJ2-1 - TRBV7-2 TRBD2 TGTGCCAGCAGCTTAGTAGCGGGACGCACACATGAGCAGTTCTTC CASSLVAGRTHEQFF
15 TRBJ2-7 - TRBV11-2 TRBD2 TGTGCCAGCAGCTTAAGTAGCGGGAGGGCCGGGGAGCAGTACTTC CASSLSSGRAGEQYF
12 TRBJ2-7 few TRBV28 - TGTGCCAGTACAGGGATAAATTACGAGCAGTACTTC CASTGINYEQYF
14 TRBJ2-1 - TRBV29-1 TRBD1 TGCAGCGTTGTTTCGGACAGGGTTAGTAATGAGCAGTTCTTC CSVVSDRVSNEQFF
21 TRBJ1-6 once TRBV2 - TGTGCCAGCAGCAATAGGACCAAGGAGATAGAGGGAGGGTCCTATAATTCACCCCTCCACTTT CASSNRTKEIEGGSYNSPLHF
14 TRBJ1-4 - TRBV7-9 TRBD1 TGTGCCAGCAGCGAGACAGGGATCCGTGAAAAACTGTTTTTT CASSETGIREKLFF
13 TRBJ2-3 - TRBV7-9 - TGTTCCAGCAGCTTAGCGCGGACAGATACGCAGTATTTT CSSSLARTDTQYF
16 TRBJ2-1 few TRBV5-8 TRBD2 TGTGCCAGCAGCAAAGGGACTAGCAGACTTTTAGATGAGCAGTTCTTC CASSKGTSRLLDEQFF
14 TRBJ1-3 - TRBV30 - TGTGCCTGCCCCGTCCGGGGGGGAGGAAACACCATATATTTT CACPVRGGGNTIYF
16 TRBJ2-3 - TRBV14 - TGTGCCAGCAGTCGTTGGACGGGAGTAGGTGGAGATACGCAGTATTTT CASSRWTGVGGDTQYF
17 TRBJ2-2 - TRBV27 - TGTGCCAGCACCATGGGGGGAGGCGGTATGAACACCGGGGAGCTGTTTTTT CASTMGGGGMNTGELFF
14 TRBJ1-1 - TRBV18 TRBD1 TGTGCCAGCTCACAGGGGGCCTTGAACACTGAAGCTTTCTTT CASSQGALNTEAFF
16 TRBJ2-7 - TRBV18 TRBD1 TGTGCCAGCTCACCCCCCCGCGGACAGGGGTTCTACGAGCAGTACTTC CASSPPRGQGFYEQYF
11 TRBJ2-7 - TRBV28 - TGTGCCAGCGGGAGCTCCTACGAGCAGTACTTC CASGSSYEQYF
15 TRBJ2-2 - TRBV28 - TGTGCCAGCAGTTTTAACAGGTCGAACACCGGGGAGCTGTTTTTT CASSFNRSNTGELFF
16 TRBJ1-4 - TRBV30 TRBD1 TGTGCCTGCCTGGGGACAGGGGGGATTGAGGCTGAAAAACTGTTTTTT CACLGTGGIEAEKLFF
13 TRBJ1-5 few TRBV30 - TGTGCCTGGAGCGGGTTGGGGGGACAGCCCCAGCATTTT CAWSGLGGQPQHF
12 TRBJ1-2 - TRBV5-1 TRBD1 TGCGCCAGCAGCTCGACAGGGGAGGGCTACACCTTC CASSSTGEGYTF
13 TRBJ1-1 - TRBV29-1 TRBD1 TGCAGCGTGACGACAGGGATGAACACTGAAGCTTTCTTT CSVTTGMNTEAFF
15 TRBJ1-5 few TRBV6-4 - TGTGCCAGCAGTGAGATAACAGATAGCAATCAGCCCCAGCATTTT CASSEITDSNQPQHF
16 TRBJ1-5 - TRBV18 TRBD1 TGTGCCAGCTCACCACCGTCCGGGACAGGGGGTCAGCCCCAGCATTTT CASSPPSGTGGQPQHF
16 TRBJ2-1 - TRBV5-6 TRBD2 TGTGCCAGCAGCCACCCCCGGACTAGCGGCTACAATGAGCAGTTCTTC CASSHPRTSGYNEQFF
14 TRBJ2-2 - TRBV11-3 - TGTGCCAGCAGCTTGGGTGGAGGGACCGGGGAGCTGTTTTTT CASSLGGGTGELFF
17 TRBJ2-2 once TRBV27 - TGTGCCAGCAGTCCGTTTCTAGCGCCTTTAATCACCGGGGAGCTGTTTTTT CASSPFLAPLITGELFF
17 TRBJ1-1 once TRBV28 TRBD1 TGTGCCAGCAGTTCCGTAACAGGGGCTAGACCGAACACTGAAGCTTTCTTT CASSSVTGARPNTEAFF
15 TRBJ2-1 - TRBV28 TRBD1 TGTGCCAGCAGTTTCCTGGACAGGGCTTACAATGAGCAGTTCTTC CASSFLDRAYNEQFF
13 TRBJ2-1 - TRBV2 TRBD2 TGTGCCAGCAGGGAGGGAGGGGACAATGAGCAGTTCTTC CASREGGDNEQFF
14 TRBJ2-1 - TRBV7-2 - TGTGCCAGCAGCCGGTCGAGCTCCTACAATGAGCAGTTCTTC CASSRSSSYNEQFF
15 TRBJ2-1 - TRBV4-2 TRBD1 TGTGCCAGCAGCCGGACGGGACAGACCAACAATGAGCAGTTCTTC CASSRTGQTNNEQFF
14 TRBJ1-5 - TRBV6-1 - TGTGCCAGCAGACGGCAGGGGAATACTCAGCCCCAGCATTTT CASRRQGNTQPQHF
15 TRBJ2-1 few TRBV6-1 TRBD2 TGTGCCAGCAGTGCGGGGACTAGCGGGAATCCAAAGCAGTTCTTC CASSAGTSGNPKQFF
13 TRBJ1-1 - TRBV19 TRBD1 TGTGCCAGTAGTATCAGGGGGGACACTGAAGCTTTCTTT CASSIRGDTEAFF
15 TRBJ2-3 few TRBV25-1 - TGTGCCAGCAGTACCTCGGCGACAATCGTAGATACGCAGTATTTT CASSTSATIVDTQYF
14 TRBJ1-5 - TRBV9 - TGTGCCAGCAGCGTAGGGGGGCTCAATCAGCCCCAGCATTTT CASSVGGLNQPQHF
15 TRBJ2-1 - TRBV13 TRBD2 TGTGCCAGCAGCTACACTAGCGGGACCTACAATGAGCAGTTCTTC CASSYTSGTYNEQFF
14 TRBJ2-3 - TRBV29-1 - TGCAGCGTTCCGCTAGCGCCTAGCACAGATACGCAGTATTTT CSVPLAPSTDTQYF
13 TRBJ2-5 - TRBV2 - TGTGCCAGCAGTAAGGACAGACAAGAGACCCAGTACTTC CASSKDRQETQYF
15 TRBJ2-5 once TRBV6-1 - TGTGCCAGCAGTGAAGTCCGACTTGCATCCGAGACCCAGTACTTC CASSEVRLASETQYF
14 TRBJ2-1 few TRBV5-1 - TGCGCCAGCAGCTTGATCCCGTCTATGGATGAGCAGTTCTTC CASSLIPSMDEQFF